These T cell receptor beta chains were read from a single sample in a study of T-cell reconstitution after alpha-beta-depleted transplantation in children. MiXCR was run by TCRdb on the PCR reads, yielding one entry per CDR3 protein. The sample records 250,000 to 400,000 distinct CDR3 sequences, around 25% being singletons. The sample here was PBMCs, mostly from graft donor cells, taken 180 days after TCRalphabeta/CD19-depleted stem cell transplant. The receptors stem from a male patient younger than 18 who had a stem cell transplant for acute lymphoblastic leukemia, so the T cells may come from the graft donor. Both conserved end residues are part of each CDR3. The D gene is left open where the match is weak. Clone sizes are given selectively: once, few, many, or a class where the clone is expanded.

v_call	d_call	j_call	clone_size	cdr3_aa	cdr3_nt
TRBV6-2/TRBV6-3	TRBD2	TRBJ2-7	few	CATRYTLAGGYYEQYF	TGTGCCACCAGATACACTCTAGCGGGAGGATACTACGAGCAGTACTTC
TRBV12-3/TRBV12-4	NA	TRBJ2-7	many	CASSLGPGGYEQYF	TGTGCCAGCAGTTTAGGTCCTGGCGGATACGAGCAGTACTTC
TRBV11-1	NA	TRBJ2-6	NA	CASSLDPWGVRAGANVLTF	TGTGCCAGCAGCTTAGACCCATGGGGGGTCAGGGCTGGGGCCAACGTCCTGACTTTC
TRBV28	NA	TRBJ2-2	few	CASRDFLNTGELFF	TGTGCCAGCAGGGACTTTCTTAACACCGGGGAGCTGTTTTTT
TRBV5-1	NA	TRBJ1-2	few	CASSLDRYGYTF	TGCGCCAGCAGCCTCGACAGATATGGCTACACCTTC
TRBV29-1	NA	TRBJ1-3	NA	CSVGTAGNTIYF	TGCAGCGTGGGGACCGCTGGAAACACCATATATTTT
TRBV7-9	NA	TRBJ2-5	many	CASSRGLLPSPKETQYF	TGTGCCAGCAGCCGTGGGCTACTCCCATCCCCCAAAGAGACCCAGTACTTC
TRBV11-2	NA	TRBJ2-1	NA	CASSFRRDSLNEQFF	TGTGCCAGCAGCTTCCGTCGGGATTCACTCAATGAGCAGTTCTTC
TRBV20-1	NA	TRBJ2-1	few	CSARGVRGINEQFF	TGCAGTGCTAGAGGAGTCCGGGGAATAAATGAGCAGTTCTTC
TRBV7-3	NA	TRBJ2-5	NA	CASSFRSGVQETQYF	TGTGCCAGCAGCTTCCGCTCAGGGGTTCAAGAGACCCAGTACTTC
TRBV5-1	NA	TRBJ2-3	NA	CASSLPSLGDTQYF	TGCGCCAGCAGCTTGCCCTCTCTGGGAGATACGCAGTATTTT
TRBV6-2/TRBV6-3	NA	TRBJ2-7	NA	CASSYPDYEQYF	TGTGCCAGCAGTTACCCGGACTACGAGCAGTACTTC
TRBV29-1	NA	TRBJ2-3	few	CSVRPSTDTQYF	TGCAGCGTTCGTCCCTCCACAGATACGCAGTATTTT
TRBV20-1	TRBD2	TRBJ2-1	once	CSARDWGTIRHNEQFF	TGCAGTGCTAGAGATTGGGGGACTATCAGACACAATGAGCAGTTCTTC
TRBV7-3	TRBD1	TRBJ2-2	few	CASSKPPGQTYTGELFF	TGTGCCAGCAGCAAACCCCCGGGACAGACTTACACCGGGGAGCTGTTTTTT
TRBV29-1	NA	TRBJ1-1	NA	CSVNPVLRGEAFF	TGCAGCGTCAATCCCGTCTTGAGGGGTGAAGCTTTCTTT
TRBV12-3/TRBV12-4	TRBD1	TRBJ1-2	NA	CATWGGGGYGYTF	TGTGCCACCTGGGGAGGGGGCGGCTATGGCTACACCTTC
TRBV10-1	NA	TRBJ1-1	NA	CASSESWENTEAFF	TGCGCCAGCAGTGAGTCGTGGGAGAACACTGAAGCTTTCTTT
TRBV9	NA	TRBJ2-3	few	CASSVEPVPDTQYF	TGTGCCAGCAGCGTAGAACCCGTCCCAGATACGCAGTATTTT
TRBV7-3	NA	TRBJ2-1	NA	CASSNLPESYNEQFF	TGTGCCAGCAGCAACCTGCCGGAAAGCTACAATGAGCAGTTCTTC
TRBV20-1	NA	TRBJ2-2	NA	CSASIGTGELFF	TGCAGTGCCAGTATAGGTACCGGGGAGCTGTTTTTT
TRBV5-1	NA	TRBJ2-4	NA	CASSLRFTGIAKNIQYF	TGCGCCAGCAGCTTGAGGTTCACAGGGATTGCCAAAAACATTCAGTACTTC
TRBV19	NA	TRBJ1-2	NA	CASSWALYGYTF	TGTGCCAGTAGCTGGGCACTCTATGGCTACACCTTC
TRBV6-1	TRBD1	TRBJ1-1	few	CASRRQGLTEAFF	TGTGCCAGCAGGAGACAGGGGCTCACTGAAGCTTTCTTT
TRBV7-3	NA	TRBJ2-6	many	CASSLNWGPLTGANVLTF	TGTGCCAGCAGCTTAAATTGGGGGCCACTTACTGGGGCCAACGTCCTGACTTTC
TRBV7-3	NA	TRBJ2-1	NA	CASSRSTLASYNEQFF	TGTGCCAGCAGTCGGTCTACACTAGCATCCTACAATGAGCAGTTCTTC
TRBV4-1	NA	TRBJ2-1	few	CASSQDQEEVPFF	TGCGCCAGCAGCCAAGATCAGGAGGAGGTGCCGTTCTTC
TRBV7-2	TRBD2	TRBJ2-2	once	CASSPSLAGGGTGELFF	TGTGCCAGCAGTCCTTCTCTAGCGGGAGGGGGCACCGGGGAGCTGTTTTTT
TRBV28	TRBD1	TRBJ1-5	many	CASSSGTGVYSNQPQHF	TGTGCCAGCAGTTCCGGGACAGGCGTGTATAGCAATCAGCCCCAGCATTTT
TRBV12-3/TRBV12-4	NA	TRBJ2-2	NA	CASSLGWTPPTGELFF	TGTGCCAGCAGTTTAGGTTGGACCCCCCCCACCGGGGAGCTGTTTTTT
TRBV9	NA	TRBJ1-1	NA	CASSHRQANTEAFF	TGTGCCAGCAGCCACAGACAGGCCAACACTGAAGCTTTCTTT
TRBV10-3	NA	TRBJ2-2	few	CAISGPPGTPSTGELFF	TGTGCCATCAGTGGCCCTCCCGGGACTCCATCCACCGGGGAGCTGTTTTTT
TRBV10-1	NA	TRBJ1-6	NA	CASQQDSGSPLHF	TGCGCCAGTCAACAGGATTCGGGTTCACCCCTCCACTTT
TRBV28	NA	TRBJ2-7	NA	CASSSPGHFPYEQYF	TGTGCCAGCAGTTCCCCGGGACACTTCCCTTACGAGCAGTACTTC
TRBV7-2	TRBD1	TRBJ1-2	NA	CASSLDRGANYYGYTF	TGTGCCAGCAGTTTGGACAGGGGGGCTAACTACTATGGCTACACCTTC
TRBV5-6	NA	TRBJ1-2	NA	CASSWGGSYGYTF	TGTGCCAGCAGCTGGGGGGGTTCTTATGGCTACACCTTC
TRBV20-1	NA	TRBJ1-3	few	CSARGRGNTIYF	TGCAGTGCTAGGGGGCGAGGAAACACCATATATTTT
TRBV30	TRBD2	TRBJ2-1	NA	CAWRGGAGGSSYNEQFF	TGTGCCTGGAGAGGAGGGGCGGGAGGGAGCTCCTACAATGAGCAGTTCTTC
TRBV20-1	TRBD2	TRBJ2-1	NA	CSARGWPGLAGVKDGQFF	TGCAGTGCTAGAGGATGGCCAGGACTAGCGGGAGTCAAGGATGGGCAGTTCTTC
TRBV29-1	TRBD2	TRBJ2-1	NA	CSVRGRFYNEQFF	TGCAGCGTTCGCGGGAGGTTCTACAATGAGCAGTTCTTC
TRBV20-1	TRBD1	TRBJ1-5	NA	CSATGPRIGPRGSQPQHF	TGCAGTGCTACCGGACCCCGGATAGGACCCAGGGGGTCTCAGCCCCAGCATTTT
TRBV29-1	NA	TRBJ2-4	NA	CSVGKGQGLHIQYF	TGCAGCGTGGGAAAAGGGCAGGGGCTGCACATTCAGTACTTC
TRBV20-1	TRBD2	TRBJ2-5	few	CSAPPTSVRQETQYF	TGCAGTGCCCCACCGACTAGCGTAAGGCAAGAGACCCAGTACTTC
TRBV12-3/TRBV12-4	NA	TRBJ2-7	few	CASSPGQRMSSYEQYF	TGTGCCAGCAGTCCAGGACAGCGGATGAGCTCCTACGAGCAGTACTTC
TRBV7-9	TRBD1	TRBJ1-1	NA	CASSPLEGRGQDTEAFF	TGTGCCAGCAGCCCGCTAGAGGGTAGGGGGCAGGACACTGAAGCTTTCTTT
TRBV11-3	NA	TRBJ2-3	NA	CASSRRTAAATDTQYF	TGTGCCAGCAGCCGTAGAACTGCGGCGGCAACAGATACGCAGTATTTT
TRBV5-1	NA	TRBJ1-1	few	CASSYLANSNTEAFF	TGCGCCAGCAGCTACCTCGCGAACAGCAACACTGAAGCTTTCTTT
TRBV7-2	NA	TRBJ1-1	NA	CASSSHTQNTEAFF	TGTGCCAGCAGCTCCCATACTCAGAACACTGAAGCTTTCTTT
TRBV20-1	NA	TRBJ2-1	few	CSAAPGPSYNEQFF	TGCAGTGCCGCGCCGGGACCCTCCTACAATGAGCAGTTCTTC
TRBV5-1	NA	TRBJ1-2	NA	CASSLRGTSNYGYTF	TGCGCCAGCAGCTTACGGGGAACCTCTAACTATGGCTACACCTTC
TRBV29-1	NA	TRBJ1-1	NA	CSVDRGNTEAFF	TGCAGCGTTGACAGGGGTAACACTGAAGCTTTCTTT
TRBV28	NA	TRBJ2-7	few	CASSFSSAYEQYF	TGTGCCAGCAGTTTCTCTTCCGCCTACGAGCAGTACTTC
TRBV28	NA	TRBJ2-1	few	CATQRYSYNEQFF	TGTGCCACCCAGCGATACTCCTACAATGAGCAGTTCTTC
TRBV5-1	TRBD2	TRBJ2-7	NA	CASRLGTSGSLSSYEQYF	TGCGCCAGCAGGCTAGGGACTAGCGGGAGCCTTAGCTCCTACGAGCAGTACTTC
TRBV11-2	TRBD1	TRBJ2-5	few	CASSSGTGGGQETQYF	TGTGCCAGCAGCTCCGGGACAGGGGGCGGCCAAGAGACCCAGTACTTC
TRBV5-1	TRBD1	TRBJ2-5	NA	CASSTNRGRGETQYF	TGCGCCAGCAGCACAAACAGGGGTAGAGGTGAGACCCAGTACTTC
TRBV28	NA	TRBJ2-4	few	CASSFRDLNIQYF	TGTGCCAGCAGTTTCAGAGACCTAAACATTCAGTACTTC